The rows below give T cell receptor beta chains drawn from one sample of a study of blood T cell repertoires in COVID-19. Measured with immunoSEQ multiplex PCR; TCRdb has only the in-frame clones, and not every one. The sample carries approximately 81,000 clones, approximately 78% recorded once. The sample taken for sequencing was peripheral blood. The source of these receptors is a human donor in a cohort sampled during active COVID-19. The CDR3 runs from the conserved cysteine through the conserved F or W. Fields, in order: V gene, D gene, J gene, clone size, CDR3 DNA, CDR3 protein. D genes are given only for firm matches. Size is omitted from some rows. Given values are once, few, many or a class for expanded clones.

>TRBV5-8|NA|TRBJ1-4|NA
TGTGCCAGCAGCTTAGGCCAGGGGCTCAATGAAAAACTGTTTTTT
CASSLGQGLNEKLFF
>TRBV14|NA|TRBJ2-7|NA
TGTGCCAGCAGCCAAGTACTAAACCGCGAGCAGTACTTC
CASSQVLNREQYF
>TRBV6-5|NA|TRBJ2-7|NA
TGTGCCAGCAGTAGAGCCCATTCCTACGAGCAGTACTTC
CASSRAHSYEQYF
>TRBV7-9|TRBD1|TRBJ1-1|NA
TGTGCCAGCAGCCCACAGGGGGTGAGAACTGAAGCTTTCTTT
CASSPQGVRTEAFF
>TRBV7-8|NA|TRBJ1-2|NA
TGTGCCAGCAGCTTAGGAGGGCGGGACGGCGGAGGCTACACCTTC
CASSLGGRDGGGYTF
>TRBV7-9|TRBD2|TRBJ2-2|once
TGTGCCAGCAGCTTAGTCAGGGGACTAGCGGGGGGGAACACCGGGGAGCTGTTTTTT
CASSLVRGLAGGNTGELFF
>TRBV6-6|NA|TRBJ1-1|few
TGTGCCAGCAGTTACGGACAGATGAACACTGAAGCTTTCTTT
CASSYGQMNTEAFF
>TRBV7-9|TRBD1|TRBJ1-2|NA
TGTGCCAGCAGCCCTCGGGACAGTGCATATGGCTACACCTTC
CASSPRDSAYGYTF
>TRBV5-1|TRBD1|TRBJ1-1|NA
TGCGCCAGCAGCCCTGAGGTAGGGGGCGGCACTGAAGCTTTCTTT
CASSPEVGGGTEAFF
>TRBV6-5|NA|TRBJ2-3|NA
TGTGCCAGCCGGACGGGATTCACAGATACGCAGTATTTT
CASRTGFTDTQYF
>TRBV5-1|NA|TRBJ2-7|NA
TGCGCCAGCAGCCCGAGTGTTGGGGGGTTCACCTACGAGCAGTACTTC
CASSPSVGGFTYEQYF
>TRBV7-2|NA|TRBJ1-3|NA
TGTGCCAGCAGCTTAAACGGGGTCGGGAGCCGCGCCATATATTTT
CASSLNGVGSRAIYF
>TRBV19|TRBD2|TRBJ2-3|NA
TGTGCCAGTAGCGCGGGGGTAACAGATACGCAGTATTTT
CASSAGVTDTQYF
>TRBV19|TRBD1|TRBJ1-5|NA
TGTGCCAGTAGGACCCCGGGACAGGGGTTTCCCAATCAGCCCCAGCATTTT
CASRTPGQGFPNQPQHF
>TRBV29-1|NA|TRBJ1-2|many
TGCAGCGTTGAAGTCAGGGGAGCTAACTATGGCTACACCTTC
CSVEVRGANYGYTF
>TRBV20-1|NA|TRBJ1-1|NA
TGCAGTGCTAGTAAGGTGAGGGACACTGAAGCTTTCTTT
CSASKVRDTEAFF
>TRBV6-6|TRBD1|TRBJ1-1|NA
TGTGCCAGCAGTTCAACAGGGGGCGCAGCTTTCTTT
CASSSTGGAAFF
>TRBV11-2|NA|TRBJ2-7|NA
TGTGCCAGCAGCTTGACTCCATCCTACGAGCAGTACTTC
CASSLTPSYEQYF
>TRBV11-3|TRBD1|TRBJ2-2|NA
TGTGCCAGCAGCTTAGAAATTGGACAGGGGGCCGGCGGGGAGCTGTTTTTT
CASSLEIGQGAGGELFF
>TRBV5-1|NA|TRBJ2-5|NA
TGCGCCAGCAGCTTGCAGGACAACCAAGAGACCCAGTACTTC
CASSLQDNQETQYF
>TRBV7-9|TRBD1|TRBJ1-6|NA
TGTGCCAGCAGATCTACAGGGGGCTCCTATTCACCCCTCCACTTT
CASRSTGGSYSPLHF
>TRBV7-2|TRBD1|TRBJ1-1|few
TGTGCCAGCAGCACCCGACAGGGTCCCTCCCAACCTGAAGCTTTCTTT
CASSTRQGPSQPEAFF
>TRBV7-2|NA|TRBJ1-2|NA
TGTGCCAGCAGCTCTAGACAGACCCTCTATGGCTACACCTTC
CASSSRQTLYGYTF
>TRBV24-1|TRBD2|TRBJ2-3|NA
TGTGCCACCAGTGACCCAATGGGCGGGGGTGCAGATACGCAGTATTTT
CATSDPMGGGADTQYF
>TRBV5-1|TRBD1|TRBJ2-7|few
TGCGCCAGCAGCGGAAAGGGACAGCGTTACTACGAGCAGTACTTC
CASSGKGQRYYEQYF
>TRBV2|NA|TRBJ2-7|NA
TGTGCCAGCAAAAAAGACTCCCGCTACGAGCAGTACTTC
CASKKDSRYEQYF
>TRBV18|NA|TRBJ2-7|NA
TGTGCCAGCTCACCACCGGGGGCTGGCGAGCAGTACTTC
CASSPPGAGEQYF
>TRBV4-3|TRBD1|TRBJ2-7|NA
TGCGCCAGCAGCCTGTCCGGACAGGGTCCCTACGAGCAGTACTTC
CASSLSGQGPYEQYF
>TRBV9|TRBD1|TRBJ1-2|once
TGTGCCAGCAGCGGGGGGGCGCGATGGGACAGGGGGCGGGGCCTCGATGGCTACACCTTC
CASSGGARWDRGRGLDGYTF
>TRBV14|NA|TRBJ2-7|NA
TGTGCCAGCAGCCATAAGGGAGTCTCGTACGAGCAGTACTTC
CASSHKGVSYEQYF
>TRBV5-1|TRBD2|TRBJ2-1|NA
TGCGCCAGCAGTCCCGTTGGAGCGGGGGCCTACAATGAGCAGTTCTTC
CASSPVGAGAYNEQFF
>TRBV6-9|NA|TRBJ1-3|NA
TGTGCCAGCCAAGTTGGGTACGGGGCGGGAGAAGGAACTGGAAACACCATATATTTT
CASQVGYGAGEGTGNTIYF
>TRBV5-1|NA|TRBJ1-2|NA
TGCGCCAGCAGCCCTATGGGAGGATCAGAGCTAGCTAACTATGGCTACACCTTC
CASSPMGGSELANYGYTF
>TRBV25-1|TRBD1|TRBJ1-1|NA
TGTGCCAGCAGTGCTAGGACAGGGGAATTTGACACTGAAGCTTTCTTT
CASSARTGEFDTEAFF
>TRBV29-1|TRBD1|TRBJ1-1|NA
TGCAGCGTTGAGGACAGGGGGCTGGACACTGAAGCTTTCTTT
CSVEDRGLDTEAFF
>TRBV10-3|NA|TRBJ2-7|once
TGTGCCATCAGTCGGGGGGCTAGGGAGCAGTACTTC
CAISRGAREQYF
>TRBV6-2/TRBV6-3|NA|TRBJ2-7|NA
TGTGCCAGCAGTTACTCGATCGGTATCGTAGCTGCGGTTCTAGCTTCTCCCAGCAAGTACTTC
CASSYSIGIVAAVLASPSKYF
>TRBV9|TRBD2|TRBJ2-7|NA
TGTGCCAGCAGCGTAGCGCCTAGCGGGAGCTACGAGCAGTACTTC
CASSVAPSGSYEQYF
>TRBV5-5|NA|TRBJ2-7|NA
TGTGCCAGCAGCCCGGAGGGGATCCTTTACGAGCAGTACTTC
CASSPEGILYEQYF
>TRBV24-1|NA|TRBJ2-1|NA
TGTGCCACCAGTGGGGCCCGGACAGACATCAATGAGCAGTTCTTC
CATSGARTDINEQFF
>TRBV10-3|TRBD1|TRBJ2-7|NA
TGTGCCATCAGTGCCGACAGGGGGCTAAGAGAGCAGTACTTC
CAISADRGLREQYF
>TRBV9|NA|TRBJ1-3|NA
TGTGCCAGCAGCACAATGTCACAGGCGCTGGGCTCTGGAAACACCATATATTTT
CASSTMSQALGSGNTIYF
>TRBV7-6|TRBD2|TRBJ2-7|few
TGTGCCAGCAGCCGACTAGCGGGGGCGAGCTCCTACGAGCAGTACTTC
CASSRLAGASSYEQYF
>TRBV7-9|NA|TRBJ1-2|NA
TGTGCCAGCAGCCCCGAGTCAGGGCTACGAGGCTACACCTTC
CASSPESGLRGYTF
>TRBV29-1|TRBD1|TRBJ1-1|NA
TGCAGCGTTCTTCTGAAGGACAGGGGGTCCACTGAAGCTTTCTTT
CSVLLKDRGSTEAFF
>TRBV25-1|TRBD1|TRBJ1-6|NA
TGTGCCAGCAGTGAAATAACAGGGGGCGGCTCCTATAATTCACCCCTCCACTTT
CASSEITGGGSYNSPLHF
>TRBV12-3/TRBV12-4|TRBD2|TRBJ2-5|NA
TGTGCCAGCAGTTTGGCGGGGGGAGAGACCCAGTACTTC
CASSLAGGETQYF
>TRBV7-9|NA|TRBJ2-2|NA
TGTGCCACACGACAGAGAGCGAACACCGGGGAGCTGTTTTTT
CATRQRANTGELFF
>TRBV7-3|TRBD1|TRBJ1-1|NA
TGTGCCAGCAGCAAAGGGGGGACAGGAAACACTGAAGCTTTCTTT
CASSKGGTGNTEAFF
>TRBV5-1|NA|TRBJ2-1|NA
TGCGCCAGCAGCACGGACACCCTCTCCTACAATGAGCAGTTCTTC
CASSTDTLSYNEQFF
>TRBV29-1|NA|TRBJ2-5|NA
TGCAGCGTGCGTGAGGGAGAGACCCAGTACTTC
CSVREGETQYF
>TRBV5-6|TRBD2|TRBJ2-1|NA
TGTGCCAGCAGCTTGGGCCTAGCGGGGGCCAACCAGCAGTTCTTC
CASSLGLAGANQQFF
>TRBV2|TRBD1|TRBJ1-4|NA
TGTGCCAGCAGTCCCCCCGACAGGGGGGTTGGAGAAAAACTGTTTTTT
CASSPPDRGVGEKLFF
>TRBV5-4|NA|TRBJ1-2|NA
TGTGCCAGCAGCTTGGGATTAGACAGGCAGGCGAACTATGGCTACACCTTC
CASSLGLDRQANYGYTF
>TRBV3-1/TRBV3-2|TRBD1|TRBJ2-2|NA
TGTGCCAGCAGCCTAAGGACAGGGGACTTCACCGGGGAGCTGTTTTTT
CASSLRTGDFTGELFF